Shown below are 12 T cell receptor beta chains from a single sample sequenced in a study of regulatory T cells in long-lasting Graves disease. Both iRepertoire HTBI primers and Arm-PCR of CDR3 regions were used to build the TCR beta libraries. TCRdb re-called the multiplex PCR reads with MiXCR, one entry per CDR3 protein. The data contain roughly 500,000 distinct CDR3 sequences, 13% to 15% of them singletons. Described time point: newly diagnosed GD, antithyroid drugs for less than 3 months. PBMC-derived RNA was used for the TCR library. This same sample was also part of a study on T cells in Graves' hyperthyroidism and ophthalmopathy.

The sequencing used peripheral blood mononuclear cells (PBMCs), collected at new diagnosis, from a patient treated with antithyroid drugs. The source of these receptors is a woman between 45 and 60 years old with Graves disease.

There are many counts of this clonotype. The chain has TRBV11-2 and TRBJ1-3; D uncertain. Germline assignment: CDR1 SGHAT and CDR2 FQNNGV. The CDR3 totals 13 residues. Deletions cut 4 bases from V and 2 bases from J, with 6 bases between. CDR3 protein: CASSSSPGNTIYF. CDR3 nucleotide sequence: TGTGCCAGCAGCTCTTCACCTGGAAACACCATATATTTT. The whole variable domain, remainder taken from reference TRBV11-2 and TRBJ1-3, is EAGVAQSPRYKIIEKRQSVAFWCNPISGHATLYWYQQILGQGPKLLIQFQNNGVVDDSQLPKDRFSAERLKGVDSTLKIQPAKLEDSAVYLCASSSSPGNTIYFGEGSWLTVV.

This clonotype was counted ten times or more. V and J are TRBV20-1 and TRBJ2-7, with TRBD2 matching over 10 bases. The CDR3 runs 15 residues. Trimming cost V 0 bases and J 7 bases; bases outside gene matches: 9. Germline values: CDR1 DFQATT, CDR2 SNEGSKA (reference sequence). The CDR3: CSARDYSGRINEQYF. The CDR3 DNA follows: TGCAGTGCTAGAGACTATAGCGGGAGGATAAATGAGCAGTACTTC.

Ten or more counts support this clonotype. This chain uses TRBV3-1 with TRBJ2-5; D is unclear. Per the germline V gene, CDR1 is LGHDT and CDR2 is YNNKEL (reference sequence). V was trimmed by 2 bases and J by 0 bases, leaving 4 bases between them. The CDR3 loop spans 13 amino acids. The CDR3 DNA reads as TGTGCCAGCAGCCAACTACACCAAGAGACCCAGTACTTC. The encoded protein is CASSQLHQETQYF.

This clonotype was detected ten times or more. The chain uses TRBV5-1 and TRBJ1-1; no firm D call. The CDR3 consists of 15 residues. Germline V gene lookup returns CDR1 SGHRS and CDR2 YFSETQ. V was clipped by 0 bases and J by 1 base, with 10 bases between them. For the CDR3, the DNA is TGCGCCAGCAGCTTGGTCTCACTGGGGAACACTGAAGCTTTCTTT. Residues: CASSLVSLGNTEAFF.

This chain connects TRBV30 to TRBJ2-3; D might be TRBD2 (5 bases). Germline V gene sequence: CDR1 GTSNPN, CDR2 SVGIG (reference sequence). The CDR3 runs to 15 residues. V was pared by 2 bases and J by 1 base, with 13 bases between. The CDR3 DNA reads TGTGCCTGGAGTTCGACTAATACCCGCACAGATACGCAGTATTTT. This gives the protein CAWSSTNTRTDTQYF.

Comments on this clonotype: Being one base from a much bigger clone, this may be a read error. This rearrangement joins TRBV18 to TRBJ2-1; D perhaps matches TRBD2 (5 bases). The CDR3 contains 14 residues. The V gene's germline CDR1 is KGHSH and CDR2 LQKENI. In DNA form, the CDR3 reads TGTACCAGCTCACCACGTGTGGGAGAGGATGAGCAGTTCTTC. Translated: CTSSPRVGEDEQFF.

This clonotype was found a few times. The V gene is TRBV20-1, the J gene TRBJ1-2; 8 bases align to TRBD1. Per germline, CDR1 DFQATT and CDR2 SNEGSKA (reference sequence). The CDR3 consists of 12 residues. V was clipped by 2 bases and J by 8 bases; unmatched bases: 4. This CDR3 is CSARSDRAGYTF. In DNA, the CDR3 is TGCAGTGCTAGATCGGACAGGGCGGGCTACACCTTC.

This clonotype was counted between two and nine times. The chain is built from TRBV10-2 and TRBJ1-1; D not certain. CDR3 length equals 13 residues. The V gene lost 6 bases and the J gene lost 0 bases, with 8 bases spanning the gap. The V gene's germline CDR1 is WSHSY and CDR2 SAAADI. CDR3 sequence (DNA): TGCGCCAGCAGCGCGATCCTGAACACTGAAGCTTTCTTT. Translation: CASSAILNTEAFF.

The CDR3 DNA reads as TGTGCCAGCAGCTTAGTCTACCGGGACCTAGGTTCACCCCTCCACTTT. Translated, it gives CASSLVYRDLGSPLHF. The gene calls are TRBV7-8 and TRBJ1-6; D is possibly TRBD1 (5 bases). Germline CDR1 SGHVS, CDR2 FQNEAQ. CDR3 size: 16 residues. Between the trimmed V and J ends, which lost 1 base and 9 bases, there was a span of 16 bases. Full variable domain (missing parts from reference TRBV7-8 and TRBJ1-6): GAGVSQSPRYKVAKRGQDVALRCDPISGHVSLFWYQQALGQGPEFLTYFQNEAQLDKSGLPSDRFFAERPEGSVSTLKIQRTQQEDSAVYLCASSLVYRDLGSPLHFGNGTRLTVT.

This clonotype has ten or more counts. The chain couples TRBV7-3 to TRBJ2-3; no definite D call. The germline V gene has CDR1 SGHTA and CDR2 FQGTGA. CDR3 size: 13 residues. V was shortened by 3 bases and J by 4 bases, with 8 bases between the two germline ends. The CDR3 reads CASSFSSADTQYF. CDR3 sequence (DNA): TGTGCCAGCAGCTTTTCGTCCGCAGATACGCAGTATTTT.

In its sample, this clonotype was seen a few times. The chain employs TRBV20-1 and TRBJ1-5; D uncertain. The CDR3 extends over 10 amino acids. The V end lost 6 bases, the J end lost 5 bases, and 5 bases lay between the germline ends. Per germline, CDR1 DFQATT and CDR2 SNEGSKA (reference sequence). The CDR3 DNA reads as TGCAGTGCCTCCGATCAGCCCCAGCATTTT. Protein: CSASDQPQHF.

This sequence joins TRBV3-1 and TRBJ2-5; 9 bases are a match to TRBD2. Losses at the gene ends were 0 bases for V and 5 bases for J; bases not matched to a gene: 10. Germline V CDR1 and CDR2: LGHDT, YNNKEL (reference sequence). The CDR3 runs to 17 residues. The chain's CDR3 is CASSQDVLAGNVETQYF. CDR3 DNA sequence: TGTGCCAGCAGCCAAGATGTCCTAGCGGGAAATGTTGAGACCCAGTACTTC.